The entry below gives a single T cell receptor (beta chain) sequence along with its context. The specificity of this receptor is unknown. Base qualities are not at hand, and no much larger clone is one base apart. The data derive from a study of T-cell reconstitution after alpha-beta-depleted transplantation in children (dated by TCRdb to about 2016). Notes on the research overall: T-cell immune reconstitution after TCRalphabeta/CD19-depleted allogeneic hematopoietic cell transplantation in children was quantitatively tracked in the study by means of TCR repertoire profiling. General study outcomes and caveats: The frequencies of hyperexpanded clones fell over the following months, and after one year, T-cell counts and TCRbeta diversity were mostly attributed to newly produced T cells. In some patients, high TCRbeta diversity at day 60 was attributed to recipient T cells and intrathymic progenitors that had survived conditioning. Apparently early alphabetaT-cell count recovery about two months after transplant reportedly relied on only several hundred rapidly expanded clones derived from non-depleted graft cells.

The library relied on PCR. The data were produced on an Illumina HiSeq 2500. TCR libraries were prepared with molecular barcoding, using unique molecular identifiers to normalize TCRbeta repertoire quantification. Starting from the raw public reads, TCRdb applied fastp trimming at Q25, assembled clones with MiXCR and retained in-frame beta chains. Every distinct CDR3 protein forms one entry, paired with its most common genes and DNA. In this sample the table shows 580,000 or so distinct CDR3 sequences, 20% to 25% of which occur a single time. Clones ranked in the top ten supply 13% to 15% of the sample. What this sample's treatment or condition label stands for: allogeneic hematopoietic cell transplantation with graft depleted of TCRalphabeta T cells and CD19 B cells. Transplant recipients were children who received TCRalphabeta/CD19-depleted allogeneic hematopoietic cell grafts. Counted from cysteine to phenylalanine, this CDR3 has 13 amino acids. Of all the DNA, just the CDR3 is kept, 39 bases in frame from base 1. CDR1 and CDR2, per the germline V gene (reference sequence), are MNHEY and SMNVEV. The V and J ends are trimmed by 5 bases and 7 bases, leaving 14 bases between them.

The chain links TRBV27 with TRBJ1-1; 5 matching bases give a weak D call of TRBD1. Here the sequenced sample was PBMCs, mostly from graft donor cells, taken 360 days after TCRalphabeta/CD19-depleted stem cell transplant. This TCR was sampled from a boy in the first two years of life who had a stem cell transplant for acute myeloid leukemia, so the T cells may come from the graft donor. The CDR3 region has the sequence CASSPQGFHEAFF. In nucleotides, the sequence is TGTGCCAGCAGTCCTCAGGGTTTCCATGAAGCTTTCTTT.